This is a list of T cell receptor beta chains from one sample in a study of blood T cell repertoires in COVID-19. Sequenced by immunoSEQ multiplex PCR; TCRdb stores in-frame clones only, minus some. The data hold fewer than 250,000 clones, with around nine tenths observed a single time. Sequenced sample: peripheral blood. The receptor set was obtained from a man between 60 and 70 years old with COVID-19, enrolled during active disease. Each CDR3 is given with its conserved first and last residue. A D gene is named only where the DNA matches it firmly.

>TRBJ1-4|-|TRBV18
TGTGCCAGCTCACCCTCCAGAAGTGAAAAACTGTTTTTT
CASSPSRSEKLFF
>TRBJ2-1|-|TRBV14
TGTGCCAGCAGCCCCCTAGTCCACAATGAGCAGTTCTTC
CASSPLVHNEQFF
>TRBJ2-7|TRBD2|TRBV7-2
TGTGCCAGCAGCCGGGGGGTCGGGAGGGCCCAATACTACGAGCAGTACTTC
CASSRGVGRAQYYEQYF
>TRBJ1-1|-|TRBV29-1
TGCAGCGTCCAACCTGCGGCAGTGAACACTGAAGCTTTCTTT
CSVQPAAVNTEAFF
>TRBJ2-7|TRBD1|TRBV5-4
TGTGCCAGCAGCTTGGACGACAGGGGGGTATACGAGCAGTACTTC
CASSLDDRGVYEQYF
>TRBJ1-1|TRBD1|TRBV28
TGTGCCAGCAGTGCTACCGGGACAGGGGGCGAGAAAGCTTTCTTT
CASSATGTGGEKAFF
>TRBJ1-1|TRBD1|TRBV27
TGTGCCAGCAACCCCATGGGACAGTCAACTGAAGCTTTCTTT
CASNPMGQSTEAFF
>TRBJ2-1|-|TRBV5-1
TGCGCCAGCAGCTTGGCCGGGACCTACAATGAGCAGTTCTTC
CASSLAGTYNEQFF
>TRBJ1-5|TRBD1|TRBV3-1/TRBV3-2
TGTGCCAGCAGCCAAATGACAGGGGACAATCAGCCCCAGCATTTT
CASSQMTGDNQPQHF
>TRBJ2-7|TRBD2|TRBV28
TGTGCCAGCAGTCTGGGCCCAGCGGGAGCTCCCTACGAGCAGTACTTC
CASSLGPAGAPYEQYF
>TRBJ2-1|-|TRBV7-7
TGTGCTAGCAGCTTAGGCAGGGAAAATTACAATGAGCAGTTCTTC
CASSLGRENYNEQFF
>TRBJ1-1|-|TRBV2
TGTGCCAGCAAACAAGTCCTCCTGAACACTGAAGCTTTCTTT
CASKQVLLNTEAFF
>TRBJ1-1|-|TRBV12-3/TRBV12-4
TGTGCCAGCAGTTTACCCAGGAACACTGAAGCTTTCTTT
CASSLPRNTEAFF
>TRBJ1-1|TRBD1|TRBV19
TGTGCCAGTAGCGGACAGGACAATTATAAAGCTTTCTTT
CASSGQDNYKAFF
>TRBJ2-1|-|TRBV7-2
TGTGCCAGCAGCTTAGAGGGGGTTGAGACCTACAATGAGCAGTTCTTC
CASSLEGVETYNEQFF